The 13 T cell receptor beta chains below were found in one sample sequenced in a study of PD-1 blockade in mismatch repair-deficient tumors. Clones were sequenced by immunoSEQ multiplex PCR, and TCRdb holds only the in-frame ones, with some missing. Here the sample spans some 130,000 clones, 85% to 90% being singletons. This specimen consisted of peripheral blood, obtained about 17 months after starting pembrolizumab. The receptors were sampled from an adult with mismatch repair-deficient cancer.

The chain has TRBV29-1 and TRBJ1-5; 9 bases align to TRBD1. The trim removed 3 bases at V and 4 bases at J, leaving 10 bases unmatched. Germline V lookup: CDR1 SQVTM, CDR2 ANQGSEA. The CDR3 covers 16 residues. CDR3 amino acids: CSVDVPWTGENQPQHF. CDR3 nucleotide sequence: TGCAGCGTTGACGTTCCCTGGACAGGGGAAAATCAGCCCCAGCATTTT.

The chain is built from TRBV27 and TRBJ2-1; 7 nucleotides match TRBD1. J gave up 2 bases and V 6 bases, and 7 bases lay outside the gene matches. Germline CDR1 MNHEY, CDR2 SMNVEV (reference sequence). The CDR3 is 15 amino acids. The CDR3 sequence: CASSLGTAPYNEQFF. In nucleotides, the CDR3 is TGTGCCAGCAGCCTCGGGACAGCCCCCTACAATGAGCAGTTCTTC.

The rearrangement uses TRBV6-6 and TRBJ1-2; tentative D call: TRBD1 (6 bases). This CDR3 is built from 15 residues. Trimming shortened V by 6 bases and J by 1 base, and 15 bases separated the two germline ends. Germline V lookup: CDR1 MNHNY, CDR2 SVGAGI (reference sequence). Here the CDR3 DNA reads TGTGCCAGCAGGGACCCAGGGGAACTTAACTATGGCTACACCTTC. This codes for CASRDPGELNYGYTF.

This clone appeared once. The chain is built from TRBV5-1 and TRBJ2-7, with 7 bases aligning to TRBD1. The CDR3 totals 14 residues. V gave up 4 bases and J gave up 2 bases; unmatched junction bases: 6. Germline V gene lookup returns CDR1 SGHRS and CDR2 YFSETQ. Written as DNA, the CDR3 is TGCGCCAGCAGCACCCAGGGACAGCCCTACGAGCAGTACTTC. It is translated as CASSTQGQPYEQYF.

V gene TRBV6-1 combines with J gene TRBJ2-3, with unresolved D. V was shortened by 7 bases and J by 1 base, with 15 bases between the two germline ends. CDR1 is MNHNS and CDR2 is SASEGT in the germline V gene. This CDR3 is built from 15 residues. The CDR3, as DNA: TGTGCCAGCACCCGTAGGGCCTTAGGCACAGATACGCAGTATTTT. It is translated as CASTRRALGTDTQYF.

The chain combines TRBV5-6 with TRBJ1-3; possible D gene TRBD1, 6 bases. CDR3 size: 14 residues. The V and J ends lost 4 bases and 6 bases respectively, with 14 bases between them. Germline lookup yields CDR1 SGHDT and CDR2 YYEEEE. CDR3 amino acids: CASSTHRVENTIYF. The CDR3 DNA sequence: TGTGCCAGCAGCACCCACAGGGTGGAAAACACCATATATTTT.

The V call is TRBV5-6, the J call TRBJ2-3, with D maybe TRBD2 (5 bases). The germline V and J ends were trimmed by 0 bases and 2 bases, with 13 bases remaining between them. The CDR3 is 16 residues long. Looked up from germline, CDR1 is SGHDT and CDR2 is YYEEEE. CDR3 nucleotides: TGTGCCAGCAGCTTGGTGTCAGAGACTACCACAGATACGCAGTATTTT. Residues: CASSLVSETTTDTQYF.

The chain uses TRBV7-9 and TRBJ2-7; no firm D call. Germline lookup yields CDR1 SEHNR and CDR2 FQNEAQ (reference sequence). The CDR3 runs to 13 residues. Trimming left V 3 bases short and J 2 bases short, with 8 bases between. The CDR3 reads CASSFTETYEQYF. DNA for the CDR3: TGTGCCAGCAGCTTTACGGAAACCTACGAGCAGTACTTC.

The chain couples TRBV6-5 to TRBJ2-7; 8 bases fit TRBD2. CDR3 size: 14 residues. Unmatched junction bases numbered 0, after V lost 2 bases and J lost 0 bases. The V gene's germline CDR1 is MNHEY and CDR2 SVGAGI. The CDR3 DNA is TGTGCCAGCAGTTACGGGACTAGCTCCTACGAGCAGTACTTC. It translates to CASSYGTSSYEQYF.

The genes are TRBV6-6 and TRBJ2-5; D uncertain. The germline V and J ends were trimmed by 2 bases and 6 bases, with 7 bases remaining between them. The CDR3 spans 12 residues. CDR1 MNHNY and CDR2 SVGAGI come from the germline V gene (reference sequence). CDR3 sequence: CASSYTKKTQYF. In nucleotides, the CDR3 is TGTGCCAGCAGTTACACAAAGAAGACCCAGTACTTC.

This sequence joins TRBV7-9 and TRBJ2-1, with D possibly being TRBD1 (6 bases). This CDR3 has 16 residues. The V gene lost 5 bases and the J gene lost 0 bases, with 14 bases spanning the gap. CDR1 is SEHNR, CDR2 FQNEAQ, per germline (reference sequence). CDR3 in amino acids: CASSTNRVRSYNEQFF. In DNA form, the CDR3 reads TGTGCCAGCAGCACAAACAGGGTGCGCTCCTACAATGAGCAGTTCTTC.

The CDR3 here is CASRAGPNTEAFF. In nucleotides, the CDR3 is TGCGCCAGCAGGGCGGGTCCGAACACTGAAGCTTTCTTT. This sequence joins TRBV5-1 and TRBJ1-1, with D uncertain. CDR1 and CDR2 from the germline V gene are SGHRS and YFSETQ. The CDR3 spans 13 residues. V was cut by 5 bases and J by 1 base, with 9 bases left in between.

V gene TRBV28 combines with J gene TRBJ2-3, with TRBD1 matching 9 bases. The CDR3 contains 15 residues. V was pared by 5 bases and J by 5 bases, with 8 bases of the junction left unmatched. Germline CDR1 and CDR2: MDHEN and SYDVKM. The CDR3 DNA sequence: TGTGCCAGCAGTCCCGGGACAGGGATAATAGATACGCAGTATTTT. Encoded protein: CASSPGTGIIDTQYF.